This TCR beta chain was observed in a study of T cell changes during pregnancy in multiple sclerosis. With 5 bases clipped from V and 9 bases from J, the junction kept 5 bases outside the gene matches. Germline CDR1 MNHEY, CDR2 SMNVEV (reference sequence). This CDR3 is 13 amino acids long. TCRdb's table, derived via immunoSEQ multiplex PCR, lists solely in-frame clones and lacks some. The sample shows about 54,000 clones, more than 80% of them seen only once. This chain uses TRBV27 with TRBJ2-1; 9 bases line up with TRBD2. The sequencing used CD4+ T cells from peripheral blood mononuclear cells, collected in the first trimester of pregnancy. This receptor was obtained from a female donor with multiple sclerosis, enrolled in a pregnancy study. The CDR3 protein is CASSLAGFGEQFF. CDR3 in DNA: TGTGCCAGCAGTCTAGCGGGGTTTGGTGAGCAGTTCTTC.